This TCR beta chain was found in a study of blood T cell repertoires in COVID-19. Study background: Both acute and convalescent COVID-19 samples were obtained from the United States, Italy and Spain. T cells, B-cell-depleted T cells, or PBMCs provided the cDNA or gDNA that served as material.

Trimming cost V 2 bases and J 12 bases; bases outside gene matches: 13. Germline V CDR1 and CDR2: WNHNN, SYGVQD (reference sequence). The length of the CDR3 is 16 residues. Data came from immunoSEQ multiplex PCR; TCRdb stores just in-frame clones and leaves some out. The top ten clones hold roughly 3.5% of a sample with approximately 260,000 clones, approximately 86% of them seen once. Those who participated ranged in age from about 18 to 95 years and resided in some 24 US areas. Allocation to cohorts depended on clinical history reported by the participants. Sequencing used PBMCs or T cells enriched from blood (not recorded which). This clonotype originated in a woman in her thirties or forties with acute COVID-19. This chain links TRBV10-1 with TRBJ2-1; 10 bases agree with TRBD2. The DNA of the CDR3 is TGCGCCAGCAGTGAGGGGGGACTAGCGAGCCTGGGGCGGCAGTTCTTC. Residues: CASSEGGLASLGRQFF.